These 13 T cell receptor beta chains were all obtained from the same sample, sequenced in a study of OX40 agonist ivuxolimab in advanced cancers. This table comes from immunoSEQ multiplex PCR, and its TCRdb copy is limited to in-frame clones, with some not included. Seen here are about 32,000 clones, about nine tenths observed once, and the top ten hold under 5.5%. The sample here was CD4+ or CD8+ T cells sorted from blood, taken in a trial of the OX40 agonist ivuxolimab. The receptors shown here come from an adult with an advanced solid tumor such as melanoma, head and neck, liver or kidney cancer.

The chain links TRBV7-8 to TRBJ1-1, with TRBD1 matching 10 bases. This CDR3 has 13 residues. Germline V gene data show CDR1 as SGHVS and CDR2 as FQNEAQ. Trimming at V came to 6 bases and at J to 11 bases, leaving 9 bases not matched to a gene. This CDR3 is CASSSTGGLYAFF. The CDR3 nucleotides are TGTGCCAGCAGTTCGACAGGGGGCTTGTATGCTTTCTTT.

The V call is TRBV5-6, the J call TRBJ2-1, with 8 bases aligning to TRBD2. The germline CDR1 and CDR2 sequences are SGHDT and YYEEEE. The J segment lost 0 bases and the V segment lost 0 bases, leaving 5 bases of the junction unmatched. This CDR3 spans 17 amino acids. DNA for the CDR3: TGTGCCAGCAGCTTGGGCAGCGGGGGTAGCTCCTACAATGAGCAGTTCTTC. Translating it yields CASSLGSGGSSYNEQFF. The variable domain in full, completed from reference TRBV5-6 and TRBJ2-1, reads DAGVTQSPTHLIKTRGQQVTLRCSPKSGHDTVSWYQQALGQGPQFIFQYYEEEERQRGNFPDRFSGHQFPNYSSELNVNALLLGDSALYLCASSLGSGGSSYNEQFFGPGTRLTVL.

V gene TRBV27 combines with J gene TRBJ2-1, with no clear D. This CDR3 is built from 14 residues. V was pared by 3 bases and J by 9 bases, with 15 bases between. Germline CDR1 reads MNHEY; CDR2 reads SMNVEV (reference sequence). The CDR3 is CASSLLPYPREQFF. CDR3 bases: TGTGCCAGCAGTTTGCTGCCCTACCCACGTGAGCAGTTCTTC.

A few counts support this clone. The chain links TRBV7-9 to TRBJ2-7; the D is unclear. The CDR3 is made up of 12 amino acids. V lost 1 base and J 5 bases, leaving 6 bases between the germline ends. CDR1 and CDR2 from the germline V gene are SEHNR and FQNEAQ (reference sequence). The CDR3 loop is CASSLGEDEQYF. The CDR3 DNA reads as TGTGCCAGCAGCTTAGGCGAGGACGAGCAGTACTTC.

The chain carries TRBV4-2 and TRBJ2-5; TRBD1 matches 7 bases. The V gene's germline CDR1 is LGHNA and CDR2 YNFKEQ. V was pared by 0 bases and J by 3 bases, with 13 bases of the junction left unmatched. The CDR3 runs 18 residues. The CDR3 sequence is CASSQDVTGAVRKETQYF. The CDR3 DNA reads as TGTGCCAGCAGCCAAGATGTCACAGGGGCGGTTAGAAAAGAGACCCAGTACTTC.

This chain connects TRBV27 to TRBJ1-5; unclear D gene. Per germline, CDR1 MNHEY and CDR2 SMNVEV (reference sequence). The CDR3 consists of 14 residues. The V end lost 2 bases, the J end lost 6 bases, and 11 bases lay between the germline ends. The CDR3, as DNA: TGTGCCAGCAGTTTAGTGGGCGGGGTTCAGCCCCAGCATTTT. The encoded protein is CASSLVGGVQPQHF.

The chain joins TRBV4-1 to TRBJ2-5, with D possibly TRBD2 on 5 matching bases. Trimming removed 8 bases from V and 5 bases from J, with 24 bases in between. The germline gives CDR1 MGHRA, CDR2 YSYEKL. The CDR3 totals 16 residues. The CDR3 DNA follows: TGCGCCAGCTCATCTACCAACCGGGGTGCGATGGAGACCCAGTACTTC. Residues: CASSSTNRGAMETQYF.

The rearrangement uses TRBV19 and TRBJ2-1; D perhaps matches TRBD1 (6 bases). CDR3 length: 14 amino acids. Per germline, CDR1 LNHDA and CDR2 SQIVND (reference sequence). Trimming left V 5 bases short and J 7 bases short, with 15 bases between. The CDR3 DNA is TGTGCCAGTAGTTTTACAGGGATTGCGAATGAGCAGTTCTTC. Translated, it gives CASSFTGIANEQFF.

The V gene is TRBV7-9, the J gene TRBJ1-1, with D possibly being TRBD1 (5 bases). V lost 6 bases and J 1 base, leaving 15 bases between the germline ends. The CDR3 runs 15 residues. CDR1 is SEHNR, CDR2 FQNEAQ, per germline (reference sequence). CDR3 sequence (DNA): TGTGCCAGCAGTTCCACCTGGGGCGGGAACACTGAAGCTTTCTTT. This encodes CASSSTWGGNTEAFF.

The CDR3 bases are TGTGCCAGCAGTTACGGATGGTCTAATGAAAAACTGTTTTTT. Its translation is CASSYGWSNEKLFF. The rearrangement links TRBV6-6 to TRBJ1-4; no reliable D call. Germline V CDR1 and CDR2: MNHNY, SVGAGI (reference sequence). V lost 2 bases, J lost 3 bases, and 7 bases lay in between. This CDR3 contains 14 residues.

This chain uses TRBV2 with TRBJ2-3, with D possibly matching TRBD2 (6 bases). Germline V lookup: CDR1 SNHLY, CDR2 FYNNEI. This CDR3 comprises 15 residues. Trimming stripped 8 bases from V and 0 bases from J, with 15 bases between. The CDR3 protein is CASPIRGASTDTQYF. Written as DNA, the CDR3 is TGTGCCAGCCCAATACGCGGGGCTAGCACAGATACGCAGTATTTT.

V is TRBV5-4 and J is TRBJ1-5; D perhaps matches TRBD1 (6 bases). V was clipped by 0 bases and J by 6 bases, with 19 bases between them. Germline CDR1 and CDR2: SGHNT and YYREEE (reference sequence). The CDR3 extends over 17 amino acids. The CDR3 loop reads CASSLDPGGGRFQPQHF. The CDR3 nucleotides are TGTGCCAGCAGCTTGGATCCCGGGGGGGGGCGGTTTCAGCCCCAGCATTTT. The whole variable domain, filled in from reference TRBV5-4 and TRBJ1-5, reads ETGVTQSPTHLIKTRGQQVTLRCSSQSGHNTVSWYQQALGQGPQFIFQYYREEENGRGNFPPRFSGLQFPNYSSELNVNALELDDSALYLCASSLDPGGGRFQPQHFGDGTRLSIL.

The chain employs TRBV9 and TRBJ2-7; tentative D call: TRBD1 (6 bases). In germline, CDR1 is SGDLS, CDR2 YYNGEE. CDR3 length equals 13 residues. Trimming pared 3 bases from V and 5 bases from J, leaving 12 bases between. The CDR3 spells CASSAGVGDEQYF. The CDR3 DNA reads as TGTGCCAGCAGCGCAGGGGTGGGCGACGAGCAGTACTTC.